This T cell receptor beta chain was identified during a study of T cells after yellow fever vaccination. About the study: When fractions had low cell numbers, they were prepared with SMART-Seq v4 Ultra Low Input.

Germline CDR1 is MNHEY and CDR2 is SVGEGT. This CDR3 spans 12 amino acids. The V and J ends lost 7 bases and 1 base respectively, with 4 bases between them. The study's findings and limits: Weaker in magnitude, the secondary response showed a faster peak on day 5 versus 15. After the booster, about 95% of CD4 and about 90% of CD8 primary-response clones were re-detected.

TCRdb re-called the 5' RACE reads with MiXCR, one entry per CDR3 protein. This table holds about 85,000 distinct CDR3 sequences, 13% found once. The sequenced sample was CD8+ T cells not binding an NS4B(214-222) dextramer, sorted from PBMCs, obtained 20 to 25 days after the first yellow fever vaccination. This chain connects TRBV6-2 or TRBV6-3 to TRBJ2-2, with D uncertain. This sequence was found in a man aged 18-30 years who received the YFV17D yellow fever vaccine. As DNA, the CDR3 is TGTGCCAGCACCAAGAACACCGGGGAGCTGTTTTTT. The encoded protein is CASTKNTGELFF.